A single T cell receptor (beta chain) is shown here with its context. This CDR3 spans 16 amino acids. Germline assignment: CDR1 LNHNV and CDR2 YYDKDF (reference sequence). J lost 7 bases, V lost 3 bases, and 8 bases had no gene match. This sample is part of a study of control samples from healthy donors and cancer patients. Profiled with immunoSEQ multiplex PCR; TCRdb holds only in-frame clones, not every one. This table holds tens of thousands of clones, about 90% found once. The V and J genes are TRBV15 and TRBJ1-4, with 10 positions matching TRBD1. Sequencing was carried out using blood. The sequence was collected from a woman aged 45-60 years in good health. CDR3 amino acids: CATSSNSRDRGEKLFF. Written as DNA, the CDR3 is TGTGCCACCAGCAGCAACTCCCGGGACAGGGGTGAAAAACTGTTTTTT.